These T cell receptor beta chains were read from a single sample in a study of blood T cell repertoires in COVID-19. Some clones are missing from TCRdb's copy, which holds only in-frame ones; the method was immunoSEQ multiplex PCR. Of approximately 130,000 clones in the sample, around four fifths were seen once. The sequenced material came from peripheral blood. The receptor set was obtained from a man older than 75 with active or convalescent COVID-19. CDR3s leave out the opening cysteine and the closing phenylalanine or tryptophan. A clone size is listed for some rows: how often the clone was seen (once, few, many), or a class if it is expanded.

>TRBV2|-|TRBJ1-2
ASKGDSPNYGYT
>TRBV6-5|-|TRBJ2-7
ASSTLGQHYEQY
>TRBV9|-|TRBJ1-1
ASSVGGDTEAF
>TRBV29-1|-|TRBJ2-7
SVRGPVYEQY
>TRBV9|-|TRBJ2-3
ASSVMGLHTDTQY
>TRBV19|-|TRBJ2-1
ASSDPAGAVYNEQF
>TRBV5-1|-|TRBJ1-4
ASSFTGEGEKLF
>TRBV29-1|-|TRBJ2-3
SASGTSGPDTQY
>TRBV20-1|-|TRBJ2-1
SALQNEQF
>TRBV30|-|TRBJ1-2
AWSGQEYGYT
>TRBV6-5|-|TRBJ1-2
ASTGLSSGYGYT
>TRBV27|-|TRBJ1-6
ASSPQDSNNSPLH
>TRBV10-3|once|TRBJ2-5
ATYPGLAGQETQY
>TRBV7-6|-|TRBJ2-3
ASSLTAGVSTDTQY
>TRBV5-1|-|TRBJ2-5
ASSLVGAGTQY
>TRBV6-6|-|TRBJ1-6
ASSPFVGSGVPSPLH
>TRBV2|-|TRBJ1-1
ASTLGPNTEAF
>TRBV4-2|-|TRBJ1-3
ASSQVIGGAGNTIY
>TRBV6-2/TRBV6-3|few|TRBJ2-5
ASSYSASGEETQY
>TRBV5-1|-|TRBJ2-2
ASKPSGATNTGELF
>TRBV7-9|-|TRBJ1-2
ASSLGLQGVNGYT
>TRBV11-2|few|TRBJ2-3
ASSLGPDTQY
>TRBV7-2|-|TRBJ2-7
ASSRFPYEQY
>TRBV19|-|TRBJ1-5
ASTLGQGSNQPQH
>TRBV12-3/TRBV12-4|-|TRBJ2-5
ASSRQGGETQY
>TRBV6-1|-|TRBJ1-2
ASSDATGGSYGYT
>TRBV5-1|-|TRBJ2-5
ASSLGWSGGSQETQY
>TRBV29-1|-|TRBJ2-3
SVEPGGSTDTQY
>TRBV18|-|TRBJ2-5
ASSPMARVRFSAETQY
>TRBV19|-|TRBJ1-2
ASSPGQNYGYT
>TRBV27|-|TRBJ2-1
ASGDREQF
>TRBV7-2|-|TRBJ1-1
ASSDPGGWAEAF
>TRBV4-2|-|TRBJ2-5
ASSQVSEETQY
>TRBV6-4|-|TRBJ2-2
ASSSTGTGELF
>TRBV7-9|-|TRBJ2-7
ASNRYEFQEQY
>TRBV2|-|TRBJ2-7
ASSATSGGNEQY
>TRBV27|-|TRBJ1-2
ASMEGMGYGYT
>TRBV6-1|-|TRBJ2-1
ASSEAGGPYNEQF
>TRBV30|-|TRBJ2-1
AWSVGQGFYNEQF
>TRBV6-5|-|TRBJ2-5
ASSRTPQETQY
>TRBV4-1|-|TRBJ2-5
ASSQSSGGAETQY
>TRBV29-1|-|TRBJ1-2
SVEGDRVGSYGYT
>TRBV11-2|-|TRBJ2-7
ASLRGDSYEQY
>TRBV3-1/TRBV3-2|-|TRBJ1-2
ASSQGTGNFYGYT
>TRBV7-3|-|TRBJ2-5
ASSLNPGEWETQY
>TRBV19|-|TRBJ1-1
ASNFDRAFFVF
>TRBV4-1|-|TRBJ1-4
ASSQIWQGNEKLF
>TRBV3-1/TRBV3-2|-|TRBJ1-5
ASSQGGFNQPQH